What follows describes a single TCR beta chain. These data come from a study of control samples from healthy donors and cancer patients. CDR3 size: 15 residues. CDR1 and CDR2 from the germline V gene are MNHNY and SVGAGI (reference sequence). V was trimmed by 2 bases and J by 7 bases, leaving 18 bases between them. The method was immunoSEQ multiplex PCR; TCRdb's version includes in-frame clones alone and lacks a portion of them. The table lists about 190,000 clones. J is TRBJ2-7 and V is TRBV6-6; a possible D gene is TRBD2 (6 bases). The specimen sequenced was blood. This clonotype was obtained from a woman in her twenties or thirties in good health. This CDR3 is CASSYPTEGRREQYF. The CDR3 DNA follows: TGTGCCAGCAGTTACCCGACGGAGGGAAGGCGGGAGCAGTACTTC.